This passage covers 2 T cell receptor beta chains from one sample sequenced in a study of blood T cell repertoires in COVID-19. Profiled with immunoSEQ multiplex PCR; TCRdb holds only in-frame clones, not every one. Of approximately 69,000 clones listed, approximately 83% are singletons. The sample taken for sequencing was peripheral blood. The source of these receptors is a human donor in a cohort sampled during active COVID-19.

This clone has only one observation. The chain has TRBV20-1 and TRBJ2-5; unclear D gene. Germline CDR1 reads DFQATT; CDR2 reads SNEGSKA (reference sequence). CDR3 size: 11 residues. Trimming left V 2 bases short and J 3 bases short, with 4 bases between. DNA for the CDR3: TGCAGTGCTAGAATTAAAGAGACCCAGTACTTC. Translation gives CSARIKETQYF.

The chain uses TRBV27 and TRBJ1-1; 7 bases agree with TRBD1. In germline, CDR1 is MNHEY, CDR2 SMNVEV (reference sequence). The V and J ends lost 2 bases and 5 bases, in that order; junction bases with no gene match: 17. The CDR3 runs to 18 residues. The CDR3 DNA reads TGTGCCAGCAGTTTAGAGGAGCGCGTTGACAGGGCGGTAACTGAAGCTTTCTTT. This translates into CASSLEERVDRAVTEAFF.